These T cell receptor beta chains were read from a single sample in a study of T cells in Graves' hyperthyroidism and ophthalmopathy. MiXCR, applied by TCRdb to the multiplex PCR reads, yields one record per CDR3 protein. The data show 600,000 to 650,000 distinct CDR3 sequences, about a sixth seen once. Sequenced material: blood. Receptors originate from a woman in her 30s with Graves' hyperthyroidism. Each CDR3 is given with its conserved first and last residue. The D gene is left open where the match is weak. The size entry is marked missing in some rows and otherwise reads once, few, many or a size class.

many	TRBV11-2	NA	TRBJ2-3	TGTGCCAGCAGCTTAGAAGTGGGTACCTTGAATACGCAGTATTTT	CASSLEVGTLNTQYF
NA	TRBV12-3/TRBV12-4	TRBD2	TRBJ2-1	TGTGCCAGCAGAGTTAGCGGGAGGGACAATGAGCAGTTCTTC	CASRVSGRDNEQFF
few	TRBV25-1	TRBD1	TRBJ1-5	TGTGCCACTAGGGGACAGGCTCATCAGCCCCAGCATTTT	CATRGQAHQPQHF
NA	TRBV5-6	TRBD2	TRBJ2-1	TGTGCCAGCACCAGACTAGCGGGAGACCCCTCGGATGAGCAGTTCTTC	CASTRLAGDPSDEQFF
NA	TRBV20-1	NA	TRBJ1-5	TGCAGTGCTAGAGCCACTTCGCACAATCAGCCCCAGCATTTT	CSARATSHNQPQHF
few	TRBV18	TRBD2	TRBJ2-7	TGTGCCAGCTCACCAGGACTAGCGGGAGGACCGCCCTACGAGCAGTACTTC	CASSPGLAGGPPYEQYF
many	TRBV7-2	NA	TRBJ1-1	TGTGCCAGCAGCTCCCCATTGAACACTGAAGCTTTCTTT	CASSSPLNTEAFF
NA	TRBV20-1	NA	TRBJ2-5	TGCAGTGATAGAGATGGGCGTCCCAGCCAGTACTTC	CSDRDGRPSQYF
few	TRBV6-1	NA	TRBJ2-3	TGTGCCAGCAAGAGAGGGGGATTGGATACGCAGTATTTT	CASKRGGLDTQYF
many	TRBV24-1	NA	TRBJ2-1	TGTGCCACCAGTGATGCCAGCCGGAGCTCCTACAATGAGCAGTTCTTC	CATSDASRSSYNEQFF
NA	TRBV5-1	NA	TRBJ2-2	TGCGCCAGCAGCTTGAGGCCTCAACAAGAGACCGGGGAGCTGTTTTTT	CASSLRPQQETGELFF
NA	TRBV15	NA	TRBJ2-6	TGTGCCACCAGCAGAGATATAAGGCCTGGGGCCAACGTCCTGACTTTC	CATSRDIRPGANVLTF
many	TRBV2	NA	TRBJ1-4	TGTGCCAGCAATCCGATCGGCGCAACTAATGAAAAACTGTTTTTT	CASNPIGATNEKLFF
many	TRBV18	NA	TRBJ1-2	TGTGCCAGCTCACAAGGGGAGATCGGCTACACCTTC	CASSQGEIGYTF
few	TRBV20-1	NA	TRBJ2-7	TGCAGTGCGCGGTACTCGGGGCGAGGCGAGCAGTACTTC	CSARYSGRGEQYF
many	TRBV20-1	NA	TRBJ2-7	TGCAGTGCTAGAGATAGGGACAAAGTCTACGAGCAGTACTTC	CSARDRDKVYEQYF
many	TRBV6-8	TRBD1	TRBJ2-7	TGTGCCAGCAGTTTGGAAGTCAGGGGGCGCGGAGAGCAGTACTTC	CASSLEVRGRGEQYF
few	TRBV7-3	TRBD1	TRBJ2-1	TGTGCCAGCAGCGCTACCGGGACAGGGGTTTACAATGAGCAGTTCTTC	CASSATGTGVYNEQFF
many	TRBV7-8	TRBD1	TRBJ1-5	TGTGCCAGCAGCTTAGGACGGGACAGGGATCAGCCCCAGCATTTT	CASSLGRDRDQPQHF
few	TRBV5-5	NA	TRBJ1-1	TGTGCCAGCAGCGACACATCTGAAGCTTTCTTT	CASSDTSEAFF
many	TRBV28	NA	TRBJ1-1	TGTGCCAGCAGCTATACTAGGGGTAGGGTGACTGAAGCTTTCTTT	CASSYTRGRVTEAFF
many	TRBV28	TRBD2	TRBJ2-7	TGTGCCAGCAGTCCCTATGAGCGGGAGGGCTACGAGCAGTACTTC	CASSPYEREGYEQYF
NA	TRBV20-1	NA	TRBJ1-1	TGCAGTGCTAGAGCAGCCCGGACAAACGCTGAAGCTTTCTTT	CSARAARTNAEAFF
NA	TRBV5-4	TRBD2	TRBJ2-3	TGTGCCAGCAGCCTAGCGGGAGTAAACACAGATACGCAGTATTTT	CASSLAGVNTDTQYF
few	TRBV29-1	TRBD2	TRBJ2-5	TGCAGCGTTCCCGTCGGCGGGAGCAGAGAGACCCAGTACTTC	CSVPVGGSRETQYF
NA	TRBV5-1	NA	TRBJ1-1	TGCGCCAGCAGCTTGGAGAGACCTGGTGGCACTGAAGCTTTCTTT	CASSLERPGGTEAFF
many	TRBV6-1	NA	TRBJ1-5	TGTGCCGGCGGGACCTCGGGCAATCAGCCCCAGCATTTT	CAGGTSGNQPQHF
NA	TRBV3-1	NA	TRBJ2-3	TGTGCCAGCAGCCAAGATGGGGTACACCGAGCCACAGATACGCAGTATTTT	CASSQDGVHRATDTQYF
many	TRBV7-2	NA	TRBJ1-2	TGTGCCAGCAGCCTCGCCCGGGGCACCCCCTATGGCTACACCTTC	CASSLARGTPYGYTF
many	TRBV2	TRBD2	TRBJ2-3	TGTGCCAGCAGGGCGGGACTAGCGGGAGATACGCAGTATTTT	CASRAGLAGDTQYF
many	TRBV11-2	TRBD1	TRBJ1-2	TGTGCCAGCAGCCCTAGGACAGGGAGCCATAGCTATGGCTACACCTTC	CASSPRTGSHSYGYTF
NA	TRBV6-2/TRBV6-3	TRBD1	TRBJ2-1	TGTGCCAGCAAGGGACAGGGTGATAATGAGCAGTTCTTC	CASKGQGDNEQFF
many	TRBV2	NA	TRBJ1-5	TGTGCCAGCAGACGGGGGACGCAGCCCCAGCATTTT	CASRRGTQPQHF
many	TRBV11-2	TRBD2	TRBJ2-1	TGTGCCAGCAGCTTAGAGCCGGGGGGGTACAATGAGCAGTTCTTC	CASSLEPGGYNEQFF
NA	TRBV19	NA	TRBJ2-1	TGTGCCAGTAGTATCCGCCGGGAGAGGGGGGCCTACAATGAGCAGTTCTTC	CASSIRRERGAYNEQFF
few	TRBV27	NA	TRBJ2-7	TGTGCCAGCAGAGCCAGCGATTCCTCCGGGGCCTACGAGCAGTACTTC	CASRASDSSGAYEQYF
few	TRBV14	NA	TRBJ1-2	TGTGCCAGCAGCTCCGAGATAAACTATGGCTACACCTTC	CASSSEINYGYTF
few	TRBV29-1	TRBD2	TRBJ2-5	TGCAGCCTCAGGGGAGCCGCGGGAGGGCAAGAGACCCAGTACTTC	CSLRGAAGGQETQYF
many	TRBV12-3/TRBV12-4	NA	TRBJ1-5	TGTGCCAGCAGCGCGAGGGTCCGTCAGCCCCAGCATTTT	CASSARVRQPQHF
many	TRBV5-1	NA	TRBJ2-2	TGTGCCAGCAGTTATACCGGGGAGCTGTTTTTT	CASSYTGELFF
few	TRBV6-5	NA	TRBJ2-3	TGTGCCAGCAGTTCGAATAGCGTTATGTCCCCAGATACGCAGTATTTT	CASSSNSVMSPDTQYF
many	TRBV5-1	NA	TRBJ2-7	TGCGCCAGCAGCTTACAGGGAGCAACCTACGAGCAGTACTTC	CASSLQGATYEQYF
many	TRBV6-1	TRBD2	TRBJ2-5	TGTGCCAGCAATCCCGGGACTAGCGGCCAAGAGACCCAGTACTTC	CASNPGTSGQETQYF
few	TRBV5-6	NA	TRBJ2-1	TGTGCCAGCAGCCTATACCCCTACAATGAGCAGTTCTTC	CASSLYPYNEQFF
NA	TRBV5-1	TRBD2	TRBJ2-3	TGCGCCAGCAGCTTGGAAAGCGGGAAAAAAGATACGCAGTATTTT	CASSLESGKKDTQYF
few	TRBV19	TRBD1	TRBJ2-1	TGTGCCGTGGGACAGGGGTCCTACAATGAGCAGTTCTTC	CAVGQGSYNEQFF
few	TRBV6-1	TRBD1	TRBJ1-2	TGTGCCAGCAGAACAGGGGCTTATGGCTACACCTTC	CASRTGAYGYTF
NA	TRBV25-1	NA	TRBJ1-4	TGTGCCAGCAGTGAATCTGGAAGATCCTACGAAAAACTGTTTTTT	CASSESGRSYEKLFF
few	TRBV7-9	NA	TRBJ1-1	TGTGCCAGCAGCCCACCGACAGAAGGGGACACTGAAGCTTTCTTT	CASSPPTEGDTEAFF
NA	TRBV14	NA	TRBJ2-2	TGTGCCAGCAGCCAATGGCAGGCCGCCGGGGAGCTGTTTTTT	CASSQWQAAGELFF
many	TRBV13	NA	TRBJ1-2	TGTGCCAGCAGCTCAGCAACTCCGGACAGCAACTATGGCTACACCTTC	CASSSATPDSNYGYTF
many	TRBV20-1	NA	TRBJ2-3	TGCAGTGTAACACAGGTTCGCGAAGGGTCAGATACGCAGTATTTT	CSVTQVREGSDTQYF